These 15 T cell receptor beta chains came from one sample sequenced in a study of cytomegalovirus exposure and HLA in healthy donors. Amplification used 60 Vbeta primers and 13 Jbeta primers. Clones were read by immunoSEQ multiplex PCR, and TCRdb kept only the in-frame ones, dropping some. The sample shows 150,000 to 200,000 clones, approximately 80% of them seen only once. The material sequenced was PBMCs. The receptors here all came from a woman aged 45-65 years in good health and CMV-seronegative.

CDR3 loop: CASSFRQSTDTQYF. As DNA, the CDR3 is TGTGCCAGCAGCTTCCGACAGAGCACAGATACGCAGTATTTT. The V and J genes are TRBV7-3 and TRBJ2-3, with a possible D match to TRBD1 (5 bases). Trimming took off 3 bases at V and 0 bases at J, with 7 bases between the two ends. The germline CDR1 and CDR2 sequences are SGHTA and FQGTGA. CDR3 size: 14 residues.

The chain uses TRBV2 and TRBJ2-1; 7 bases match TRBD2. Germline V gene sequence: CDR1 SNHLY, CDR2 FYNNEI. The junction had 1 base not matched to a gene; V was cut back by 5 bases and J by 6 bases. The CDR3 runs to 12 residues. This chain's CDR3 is CASSSSGNEQFF. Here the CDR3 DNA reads TGTGCCAGCAGTTCTAGCGGCAATGAGCAGTTCTTC.

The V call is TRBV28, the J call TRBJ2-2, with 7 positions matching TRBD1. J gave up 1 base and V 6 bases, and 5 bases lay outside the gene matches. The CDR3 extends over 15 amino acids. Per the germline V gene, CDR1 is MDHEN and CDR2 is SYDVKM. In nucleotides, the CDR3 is TGTGCCAGCAGAAGACAGGGATTGAACACCGGGGAGCTGTTTTTT. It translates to CASRRQGLNTGELFF.

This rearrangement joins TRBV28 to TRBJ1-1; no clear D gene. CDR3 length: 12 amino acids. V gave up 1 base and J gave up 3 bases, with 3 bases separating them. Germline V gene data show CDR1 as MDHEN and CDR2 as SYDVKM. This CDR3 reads CASSLSYTEAFF. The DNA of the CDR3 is TGTGCCAGCAGTTTATCCTACACTGAAGCTTTCTTT.

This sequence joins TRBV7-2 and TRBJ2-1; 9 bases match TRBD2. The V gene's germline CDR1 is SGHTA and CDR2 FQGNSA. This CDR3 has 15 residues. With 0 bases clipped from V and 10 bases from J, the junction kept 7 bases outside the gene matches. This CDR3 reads CASSLAGGGAGEQFF. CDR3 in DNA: TGTGCCAGCAGCTTAGCCGGCGGGGGGGCGGGGGAGCAGTTCTTC.

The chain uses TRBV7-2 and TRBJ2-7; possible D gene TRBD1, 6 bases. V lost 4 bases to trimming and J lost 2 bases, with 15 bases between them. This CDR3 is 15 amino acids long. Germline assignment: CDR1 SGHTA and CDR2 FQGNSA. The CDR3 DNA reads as TGTGCCAGCAGCTCTCCTGGGGACAAACCCTACGAGCAGTACTTC. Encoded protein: CASSSPGDKPYEQYF.

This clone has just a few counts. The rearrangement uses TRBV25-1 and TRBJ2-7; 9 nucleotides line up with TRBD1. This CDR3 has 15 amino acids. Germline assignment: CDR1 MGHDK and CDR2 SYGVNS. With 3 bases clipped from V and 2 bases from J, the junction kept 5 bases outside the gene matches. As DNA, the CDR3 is TGTGCCAGCAGTGACTGGGGACAGGGAACCTACGAGCAGTACTTC. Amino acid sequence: CASSDWGQGTYEQYF.

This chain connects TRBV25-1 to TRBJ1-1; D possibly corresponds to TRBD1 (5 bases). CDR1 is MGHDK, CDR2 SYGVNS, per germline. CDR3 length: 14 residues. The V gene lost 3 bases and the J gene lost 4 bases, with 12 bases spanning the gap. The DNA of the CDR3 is TGTGCCAGCAGTGAGATAGGGGCCTTCACTGAAGCTTTCTTT. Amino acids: CASSEIGAFTEAFF.

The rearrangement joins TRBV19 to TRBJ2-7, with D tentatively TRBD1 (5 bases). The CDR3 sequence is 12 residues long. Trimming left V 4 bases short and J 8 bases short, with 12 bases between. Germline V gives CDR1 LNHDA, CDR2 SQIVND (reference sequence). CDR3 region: CASSSRQTQQYF. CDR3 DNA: TGTGCCAGTAGTAGTCGACAGACTCAGCAGTACTTC. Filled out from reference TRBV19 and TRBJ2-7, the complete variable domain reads DGGITQSPKYLFRKEGQNVTLSCEQNLNHDAMYWYRQDPGQGLRLIYYSQIVNDFQKGDIAEGYSVSREKKESFPLTVTSAQKNPTAFYLCASSSRQTQQYFGPGTRLTVT.

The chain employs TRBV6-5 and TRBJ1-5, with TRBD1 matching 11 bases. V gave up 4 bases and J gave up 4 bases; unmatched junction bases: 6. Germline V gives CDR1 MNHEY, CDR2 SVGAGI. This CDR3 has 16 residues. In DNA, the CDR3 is TGTGCCAGCAGTTTACCCGGACAGGGGGCGAATCAGCCCCAGCATTTT. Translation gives CASSLPGQGANQPQHF.

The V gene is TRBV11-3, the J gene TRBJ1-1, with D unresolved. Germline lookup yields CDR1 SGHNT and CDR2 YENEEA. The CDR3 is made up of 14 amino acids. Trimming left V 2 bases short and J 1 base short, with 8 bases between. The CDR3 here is CASSLQHPNTEAFF. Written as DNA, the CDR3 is TGTGCCAGCAGCTTACAACACCCGAACACTGAAGCTTTCTTT.

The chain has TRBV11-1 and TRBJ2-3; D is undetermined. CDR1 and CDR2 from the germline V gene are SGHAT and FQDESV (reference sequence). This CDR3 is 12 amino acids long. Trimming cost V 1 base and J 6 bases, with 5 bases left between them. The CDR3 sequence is CASSLGSDTQYF. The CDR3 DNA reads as TGTGCCAGCAGCTTAGGTAGCGATACGCAGTATTTT.

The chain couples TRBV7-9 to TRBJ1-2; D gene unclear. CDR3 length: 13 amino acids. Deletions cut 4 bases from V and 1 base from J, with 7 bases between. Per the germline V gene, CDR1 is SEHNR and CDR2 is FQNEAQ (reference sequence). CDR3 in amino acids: CASSSELNYGYTF. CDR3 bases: TGTGCCAGCAGCTCTGAACTTAACTATGGCTACACCTTC.

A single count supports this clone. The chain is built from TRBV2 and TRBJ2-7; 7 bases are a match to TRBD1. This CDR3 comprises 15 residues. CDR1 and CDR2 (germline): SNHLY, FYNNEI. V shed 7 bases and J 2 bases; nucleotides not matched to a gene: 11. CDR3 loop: CASNPSPGQPYEQYF. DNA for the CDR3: TGTGCCAGCAATCCTTCCCCGGGACAGCCCTACGAGCAGTACTTC.

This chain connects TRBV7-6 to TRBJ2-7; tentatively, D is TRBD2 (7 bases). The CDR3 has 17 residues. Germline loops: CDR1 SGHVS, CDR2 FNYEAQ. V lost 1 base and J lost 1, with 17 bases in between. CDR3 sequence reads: CASSLEGRGGRSYEQYF. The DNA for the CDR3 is TGTGCCAGCAGCTTAGAGGGTAGGGGGGGCCGTTCCTACGAGCAGTACTTC.